This is a list of T cell receptor beta chains from one sample in a study of graft-versus-host responses after intestinal transplantation. Here immunoSEQ multiplex PCR was the method, and the copy in TCRdb shows in-frame clones only, minus some. The sample holds 80,000 to 95,000 clones, about 88% seen once. For these receptors, no antigen is known. This specimen consisted of unstimulated CD4+ T cells sorted from spleen or lymph node cells, obtained before transplant. Every receptor here comes from a human donor who was the organ donor for an intestinal transplant. Each CDR3 is given with its conserved first and last residue. D genes are given only for firm matches. The size field is filled for only some rows; it gives once, few, many or a size class.

abundance: .
j_gene: TRBJ2-1
v_gene: TRBV2
d_gene: .
CDR3aa: CASSEGWSEQFF
CDR3nt: TGTGCCAGCAGTGAAGGGTGGAGTGAGCAGTTCTTC

abundance: .
j_gene: TRBJ1-3
v_gene: TRBV5-4
d_gene: .
CDR3aa: CASSRDTTSGNTIYF
CDR3nt: TGTGCCAGCAGCCGGGACACAACCTCTGGAAACACCATATATTTT

abundance: few
j_gene: TRBJ2-1
v_gene: TRBV11-1
d_gene: .
CDR3aa: CASSPYMEINNEQFF
CDR3nt: TGTGCCAGCAGCCCTTACATGGAGATTAACAATGAGCAGTTCTTC

abundance: .
j_gene: TRBJ2-7
v_gene: TRBV27
d_gene: .
CDR3aa: CASSWGGGSSYEQYF
CDR3nt: TGTGCCAGCAGTTGGGGAGGGGGGAGCTCCTACGAGCAGTACTTC

abundance: .
j_gene: TRBJ2-6
v_gene: TRBV12-5
d_gene: TRBD1
CDR3aa: CASGLTPDRGGANVLTF
CDR3nt: TGTGCTAGTGGTTTGACCCCGGACAGGGGTGGGGCCAACGTCCTGACTTTC

abundance: .
j_gene: TRBJ2-3
v_gene: TRBV9
d_gene: TRBD1
CDR3aa: CASSPTGTVFPTF
CDR3nt: TGTGCCAGCAGCCCCACCGGGACAGTCTTCCCCACATTT

abundance: .
j_gene: TRBJ1-5
v_gene: TRBV4-1
d_gene: TRBD1
CDR3aa: CASSRTGNSNQPQHF
CDR3nt: TGCGCCAGCAGCCGGACAGGGAATAGCAATCAGCCCCAGCATTTT

abundance: .
j_gene: TRBJ2-3
v_gene: TRBV19
d_gene: TRBD2
CDR3aa: CASSMRLAGDTQYF
CDR3nt: TGTGCCAGTAGTATGAGGCTAGCGGGGGATACGCAGTATTTT

abundance: .
j_gene: TRBJ1-1
v_gene: TRBV28
d_gene: .
CDR3aa: CASLMNTEAFF
CDR3nt: TGTGCCAGTTTAATGAACACTGAAGCTTTCTTT

abundance: .
j_gene: TRBJ1-1
v_gene: TRBV6-5
d_gene: .
CDR3aa: CASRRAMGMDTEAFF
CDR3nt: TGTGCCAGCAGAAGAGCGATGGGTATGGACACTGAAGCTTTCTTT

abundance: .
j_gene: TRBJ1-1
v_gene: TRBV18
d_gene: .
CDR3aa: CASSPSASYYTEAFF
CDR3nt: TGTGCCAGCTCCCCAAGTGCGTCCTACTACACTGAAGCTTTCTTT

abundance: .
j_gene: TRBJ2-7
v_gene: TRBV4-1
d_gene: .
CDR3aa: CASSQEISHYEQYF
CDR3nt: TGCGCCAGCAGCCAAGAAATTTCACACTACGAGCAGTACTTC

abundance: .
j_gene: TRBJ1-2
v_gene: TRBV6-1
d_gene: TRBD1
CDR3aa: CASSEGDRVYGYTF
CDR3nt: TGTGCCAGCAGTGAGGGGGACAGAGTCTATGGCTACACCTTC

abundance: .
j_gene: TRBJ2-7
v_gene: TRBV21-1
d_gene: .
CDR3aa: CASSKVCSGTACEQYF
CDR3nt: TGTGCCAGCAGCAAAGTCTGTAGCGGGACCGCCTGCGAGCAGTACTTC

abundance: .
j_gene: TRBJ2-2
v_gene: TRBV7-8
d_gene: TRBD2
CDR3aa: CASSPAGRNTGELFF
CDR3nt: TGTGCCAGCAGCCCAGCGGGACGGAACACCGGGGAGCTGTTTTTT

abundance: .
j_gene: TRBJ1-5
v_gene: TRBV5-6
d_gene: .
CDR3aa: CASSLQGSNQPQHF
CDR3nt: TGTGCCAGCAGCCTACAGGGTTCTAATCAGCCCCAGCATTTT

abundance: .
j_gene: TRBJ1-5
v_gene: TRBV28
d_gene: .
CDR3aa: CASTRDGSNQPQHF
CDR3nt: TGTGCCAGCACGCGAGACGGGAGCAATCAGCCCCAGCATTTT

abundance: .
j_gene: TRBJ2-2
v_gene: TRBV30
d_gene: .
CDR3aa: CAWSVGQGANTGELFF
CDR3nt: TGTGCCTGGAGTGTCGGTCAGGGCGCGAACACCGGGGAGCTGTTTTTT

abundance: few
j_gene: TRBJ2-3
v_gene: TRBV5-8
d_gene: TRBD2
CDR3aa: CASRTVGGSYSTDTQYF
CDR3nt: TGTGCCAGCAGAACCGTGGGCGGGAGCTACAGCACAGATACGCAGTATTTT

abundance: .
j_gene: TRBJ1-4
v_gene: TRBV11-3
d_gene: TRBD1
CDR3aa: CAGGDRSNEKLFF
CDR3nt: TGTGCCGGTGGGGACAGGAGTAATGAAAAACTGTTTTTT

abundance: .
j_gene: TRBJ2-6
v_gene: TRBV2
d_gene: .
CDR3aa: CATSWGGTGANVLTF
CDR3nt: TGTGCCACCTCCTGGGGGGGCACTGGGGCCAACGTCCTGACTTTC

abundance: .
j_gene: TRBJ2-7
v_gene: TRBV29-1
d_gene: .
CDR3aa: CSVVWRISYEQYF
CDR3nt: TGCAGCGTTGTTTGGCGGATCTCCTACGAGCAGTACTTC

abundance: .
j_gene: TRBJ2-7
v_gene: TRBV9
d_gene: .
CDR3aa: CASSISPVSSYEQYF
CDR3nt: TGTGCCAGCAGCATCTCCCCCGTTAGCTCCTACGAGCAGTACTTC

abundance: .
j_gene: TRBJ2-5
v_gene: TRBV9
d_gene: TRBD1
CDR3aa: CATPGQQKETQYF
CDR3nt: TGTGCCACGCCGGGACAGCAAAAAGAGACCCAGTACTTC

abundance: .
j_gene: TRBJ2-5
v_gene: TRBV5-1
d_gene: TRBD2
CDR3aa: CASSSGAGGLRETQYF
CDR3nt: TGCGCCAGCAGCAGCGGGGCGGGGGGGCTTAGAGAGACCCAGTACTTC

abundance: .
j_gene: TRBJ2-2
v_gene: TRBV7-3
d_gene: TRBD1
CDR3aa: CASSLDRAFTGELFF
CDR3nt: TGTGCCAGCAGCTTGGACAGGGCCTTTACCGGGGAGCTGTTTTTT

abundance: once
j_gene: TRBJ2-3
v_gene: TRBV5-1
d_gene: .
CDR3aa: CASSLRVTGNTDTQYF
CDR3nt: TGCGCCAGCAGCTTGCGTGTTACGGGGAACACAGATACGCAGTATTTT

abundance: .
j_gene: TRBJ2-1
v_gene: TRBV7-3
d_gene: .
CDR3aa: CASSRDSGRQNEQFF
CDR3nt: TGTGCCAGCAGCCGAGACTCGGGTCGACAGAATGAGCAGTTCTTC

abundance: .
j_gene: TRBJ2-7
v_gene: TRBV6-1
d_gene: TRBD2
CDR3aa: CASRSGGTYEQYF
CDR3nt: TGTGCCAGCAGAAGCGGGGGGACCTACGAGCAGTACTTC

abundance: .
j_gene: TRBJ1-1
v_gene: TRBV15
d_gene: .
CDR3aa: CATSSTQTVPRNTEAFF
CDR3nt: TGTGCCACCAGCAGTACCCAGACAGTTCCTAGGAACACTGAAGCTTTCTTT

abundance: .
j_gene: TRBJ2-1
v_gene: TRBV5-5
d_gene: TRBD2
CDR3aa: CASSLASGIILREQFF
CDR3nt: TGTGCCAGCAGCTTGGCTAGCGGGATAATTCTACGTGAGCAGTTCTTC

abundance: .
j_gene: TRBJ1-4
v_gene: TRBV28
d_gene: TRBD1
CDR3aa: CASSSPDRESEKLLF
CDR3nt: TGTGCCAGCAGTTCCCCGGACAGGGAATCTGAAAAACTGCTTTTT

abundance: .
j_gene: TRBJ2-5
v_gene: TRBV11-1
d_gene: .
CDR3aa: CASSGTRQEQVTQYF
CDR3nt: TGTGCCAGCAGCGGAACCAGGCAGGAACAGGTGACCCAGTACTTC

abundance: .
j_gene: TRBJ1-1
v_gene: TRBV18
d_gene: .
CDR3aa: CASSSLTGDTEAFF
CDR3nt: TGTGCCAGCTCATCCTTAACAGGCGACACTGAAGCTTTCTTT

abundance: .
j_gene: TRBJ1-1
v_gene: TRBV7-9
d_gene: .
CDR3aa: CASSIVRGEAFF
CDR3nt: TGTGCCAGCAGCATAGTCAGGGGCGAAGCTTTCTTT

abundance: few
j_gene: TRBJ2-1
v_gene: TRBV4-1
d_gene: TRBD1
CDR3aa: CASSHGNRGHEQFF
CDR3nt: TGCGCCAGCAGCCATGGGAACAGGGGCCATGAGCAGTTCTTC

abundance: .
j_gene: TRBJ2-7
v_gene: TRBV10-3
d_gene: .
CDR3aa: CAISESQARSYEQYF
CDR3nt: TGTGCCATCAGTGAGTCCCAGGCCCGCTCCTACGAGCAGTACTTC

abundance: .
j_gene: TRBJ1-4
v_gene: TRBV21-1
d_gene: .
CDR3aa: CASSNSRLFF
CDR3nt: TGTGCCAGCAGCAATTCCCGACTGTTTTTT

abundance: .
j_gene: TRBJ2-5
v_gene: TRBV2
d_gene: TRBD2
CDR3aa: CASRRLAVQETQYF
CDR3nt: TGTGCCAGCAGGAGACTAGCGGTCCAAGAGACCCAGTACTTC

abundance: .
j_gene: TRBJ2-3
v_gene: TRBV15
d_gene: .
CDR3aa: CATRRTGSQTDTQYF
CDR3nt: TGTGCCACCCGGAGAACGGGGAGTCAAACAGATACGCAGTATTTT

abundance: .
j_gene: TRBJ1-1
v_gene: TRBV11-2
d_gene: .
CDR3aa: CASSLHRAPNTEAFF
CDR3nt: TGTGCCAGCAGCCTCCACCGAGCCCCGAACACTGAAGCTTTCTTT

abundance: .
j_gene: TRBJ1-1
v_gene: TRBV5-6
d_gene: TRBD1
CDR3aa: CASSRADRGTEAFF
CDR3nt: TGTGCCAGCAGCCGTGCGGACAGGGGGACTGAAGCTTTCTTT

abundance: few
j_gene: TRBJ2-1
v_gene: TRBV6-1
d_gene: .
CDR3aa: CASRAYNGNEQFF
CDR3nt: TGTGCCAGCAGAGCGTATAACGGCAATGAGCAGTTCTTC

abundance: few
j_gene: TRBJ1-4
v_gene: TRBV18
d_gene: TRBD1
CDR3aa: CASSAGGYEKLFF
CDR3nt: TGTGCCAGCTCAGCAGGGGGATACGAAAAACTGTTTTTT

abundance: .
j_gene: TRBJ1-2
v_gene: TRBV5-4
d_gene: .
CDR3aa: CASSWGRQDGYTF
CDR3nt: TGTGCCAGCAGCTGGGGAAGACAGGATGGCTACACCTTC

abundance: .
j_gene: TRBJ2-4
v_gene: TRBV6-1
d_gene: .
CDR3aa: CATGGKTEAKNIQYF
CDR3nt: TGTGCCACCGGTGGAAAGACAGAAGCCAAAAACATTCAGTACTTC

abundance: .
j_gene: TRBJ1-4
v_gene: TRBV11-1
d_gene: .
CDR3aa: CASSLDRYAEKLFF
CDR3nt: TGTGCCAGCAGCTTAGACCGCTACGCTGAAAAACTGTTTTTT

abundance: .
j_gene: TRBJ2-1
v_gene: TRBV4-1
d_gene: TRBD2
CDR3aa: CASSQDRGLEIEDGQFF
CDR3nt: TGCGCCAGCAGCCAAGACCGGGGACTAGAGATTGAGGATGGGCAGTTCTTC

abundance: .
j_gene: TRBJ1-2
v_gene: TRBV11-2
d_gene: .
CDR3aa: CASSPTVRQWYGYTF
CDR3nt: TGTGCCAGCAGCCCTACAGTCAGACAGTGGTATGGCTACACCTTC

abundance: .
j_gene: TRBJ1-1
v_gene: TRBV6-6
d_gene: .
CDR3aa: CASSQTGGESEAFF
CDR3nt: TGTGCCAGCAGCCAAACTGGCGGGGAGTCTGAAGCTTTCTTT

abundance: once
j_gene: TRBJ2-6
v_gene: TRBV18
d_gene: .
CDR3aa: CASSLFETNVLTF
CDR3nt: TGTGCCAGCTCATTGTTTGAGACCAACGTCCTGACTTTC

abundance: .
j_gene: TRBJ1-3
v_gene: TRBV5-1
d_gene: .
CDR3aa: CASSEGLASGNTIYF
CDR3nt: TGCGCCAGCAGCGAGGGACTAGCTTCTGGAAACACCATATATTTT

abundance: .
j_gene: TRBJ2-3
v_gene: TRBV30
d_gene: TRBD2
CDR3aa: CAWTPPGAGTDTQYF
CDR3nt: TGTGCCTGGACCCCGCCAGGAGCGGGGACAGATACGCAGTATTTT

abundance: .
j_gene: TRBJ1-1
v_gene: TRBV4-2
d_gene: .
CDR3aa: CASSQALGGGYTEAFF
CDR3nt: TGTGCCAGCAGCCAAGCTCTCGGGGGGGGTTACACTGAAGCTTTCTTT

abundance: .
j_gene: TRBJ2-3
v_gene: TRBV9
d_gene: TRBD2
CDR3aa: CASSAGLAGGVADTQYF
CDR3nt: TGTGCCAGCAGCGCGGGACTAGCGGGGGGGGTGGCAGATACGCAGTATTTT